This T cell receptor beta chain comes out of a study of shared clonotypes between healthy human individuals. The wider study: A few men and a couple of women, aged 18 to 49, were donors. Three CD4 naive, three CD4 memory, two CD8 naive and one CD8 memory plate were used per donor.

Some clones are missing from TCRdb's copy, which holds only in-frame ones; the method was immunoSEQ multiplex PCR. The data show 2 million to 2.5 million clones, 85% to 95% seen once. The study enrolled healthy HIV-negative adults without recent acute infections or vaccinations as donors. Trimming removed 0 bases at V and 7 bases at J, with 25 bases between. Germline V gene data show CDR1 as MGHRA and CDR2 as YSYEKL. The length of the CDR3 is 18 residues. The chain couples TRBV4-1 to TRBJ2-7; D may be TRBD1 or TRBD2 (5 bases each). The TCR sequence derives from a man aged 18-30 years in good health. Some clones in this sample may be carry-over from other donors' samples. The sequencing sample was made of naive CD4+ T cells from PBMCs. Subset: CD45RA+ positively selected. Here the CDR3 reads CASSQEGIYEGKVREQYF. In DNA, the CDR3 is TGCGCCAGCAGCCAAGAAGGGATATACGAGGGGAAGGTCCGGGAGCAGTACTTC.